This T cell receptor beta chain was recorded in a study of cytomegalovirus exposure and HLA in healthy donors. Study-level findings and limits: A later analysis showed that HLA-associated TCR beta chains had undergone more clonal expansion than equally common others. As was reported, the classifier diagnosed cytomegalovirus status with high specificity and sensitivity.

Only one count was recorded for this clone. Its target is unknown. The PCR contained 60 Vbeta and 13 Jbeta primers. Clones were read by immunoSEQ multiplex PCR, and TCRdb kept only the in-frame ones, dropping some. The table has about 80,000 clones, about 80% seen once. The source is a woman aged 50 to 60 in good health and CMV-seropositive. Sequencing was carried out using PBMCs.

Here the CDR3 reads CASSPGTGGYGYTF. In DNA, the CDR3 is TGTGCCAGCAGCCCAGGGACAGGCGGCTATGGCTACACCTTC. This chain links TRBV7-6 with TRBJ1-2, with TRBD1 identical over 8 bases. The CDR3 totals 14 residues. V lost 5 bases to trimming and J lost 4 bases; unmatched junction nucleotides: 6. Germline-derived CDR1 and CDR2 are SGHVS and FNYEAQ.